The 17 T cell receptor beta chains below were found in one sample sequenced in a study of blood T cells in healthy people across ages. A J-beta primer mix and a sample-barcoded 5' primer were used in a second PCR of about 7 to 12 cycles. TCRdb reanalysed the 5' RACE reads using MiXCR and keeps one entry per CDR3 protein. The repertoire holds roughly 700,000 distinct CDR3 sequences, with about 32% as singletons. Sequenced sample: blood. Receptors were obtained from a woman of 80 years or more in good health.

The chain joins TRBV25-1 to TRBJ1-3, with no clear D. The CDR3 runs 15 residues. Germline CDR1 MGHDK, CDR2 SYGVNS. The germline V and J ends were trimmed by 4 bases and 4 bases, with 14 bases remaining between them. The CDR3 spells CASSVAKGKGNTIYF. The CDR3 DNA follows: TGTGCCAGCAGTGTGGCTAAGGGAAAGGGAAACACCATATATTTT.

Regarding this clonotype: A much larger clone is a single base away; this may be a read error. In DNA form, the CDR3 reads TGTGCCGGCAGAGCGGACTCAGTCAATCAGCCCCAGCATTTT. It translates to CAGRADSVNQPQHF. The rearrangement links TRBV27 to TRBJ1-5, with unresolved D. The germline CDR1 and CDR2 sequences are MNHEY and SMNVEV (reference sequence). The CDR3 spans 14 residues.

This clonotype was picked up many times. The chain has TRBV6-1 and TRBJ2-1; D gene uncertain. Trimming pared 1 base from V and 6 bases from J, leaving 13 bases between. From germline, CDR1 is MNHNS and CDR2 SASEGT. This CDR3 comprises 15 residues. The CDR3 region has the DNA TGTGCCAGCAGTGAAGGCGGTATTAAAGGCAATGAGCAGTTCTTC. Translating gives CASSEGGIKGNEQFF.

This clonotype was recorded only once. J is TRBJ1-2 and V is TRBV15, with TRBD1 as a possible D gene (6 bases). Trimming took 3 bases from V and 5 from J, leaving 13 bases between them. The CDR3 is 14 residues long. CDR1 and CDR2 from the germline V gene are LNHNV and YYDKDF (reference sequence). The CDR3 DNA follows: TGTGCCACCAGCAGGGAGGGGGGGTGGTATGGCTACACCTTC. Amino acid sequence: CATSREGGWYGYTF.

This clonotype occurred a few times. V and J are TRBV11-1 and TRBJ1-1; 8 positions match TRBD1. The CDR3 extends over 21 amino acids. Trimming took 5 bases from V and 3 from J; bases not matched to a gene: 26. Germline loops: CDR1 SGHAT, CDR2 FQDESV (reference sequence). The CDR3 DNA sequence: TGTGCCAGCAGCCCGGTGGCAGGGGGCTTTAATTGGAGCGCCAGGGACACTGAAGCTTTCTTT. This gives the protein CASSPVAGGFNWSARDTEAFF.

The chain joins TRBV4-1 to TRBJ2-7; a possible D gene is TRBD2 (7 bases). CDR3 size: 16 residues. Germline assignment: CDR1 MGHRA and CDR2 YSYEKL. V dropped 4 bases and J dropped 0 bases, with 16 bases sitting between them. DNA of the CDR3: TGCGCCAGCAGCCTCAGAGAGGGGGGGAACTCCTACGAGCAGTACTTC. As protein: CASSLREGGNSYEQYF.

The table lists this clonotype with a few counts. A junction boundary mismatches the germline segment, possibly from a read error. The V gene is TRBV6-6, the J gene TRBJ1-6; a possible D gene is TRBD1 (5 bases). The CDR3 is 15 amino acids. The germline V gene has CDR1 MNHNY and CDR2 SVGAGI (reference sequence). CDR3 loop: CASSYNRGNNSPPHF. The CDR3, as DNA: TGTGCCAGCAGTTATAATCGGGGGAATAATTCACCCCCCCACTTT.

In this sample, this clonotype turned up many times. V is TRBV7-8 and J is TRBJ2-5; a possible D gene is TRBD1 (5 bases). V was shortened by 5 bases and J by 5 bases, with 12 bases between the two germline ends. There are 13 residues in the CDR3. Germline CDR1 is SGHVS and CDR2 is FQNEAQ. The CDR3 DNA sequence: TGTGCCAGCAGCCCACAGGTGATGGAGACCCAGTACTTC. Its translation is CASSPQVMETQYF.

The chain has TRBV4-1 and TRBJ1-5; unclear D gene. The CDR3 covers 13 residues. Germline assignment: CDR1 MGHRA and CDR2 YSYEKL. With 1 base removed from V and 7 bases from J, the gap between germline ends came to 8 bases. CDR3 nucleotides: TGCGCCAGCAGCCAAGCGGTGGGGCAGCCCCAGCATTTT. Its protein product is CASSQAVGQPQHF.

This sequence joins TRBV6-6 and TRBJ2-3, with TRBD2 matching 9 bases. The ends lost 0 bases at V and 0 bases at J; junction bases unmatched: 10. Per the germline V gene, CDR1 is MNHNY and CDR2 is SVGAGI (reference sequence). CDR3 size: 19 residues. DNA of the CDR3: TGTGCCAGCAGTTACTCGGTAGCGGGGGACCGATTTAGCACAGATACGCAGTATTTT. This sequence encodes CASSYSVAGDRFSTDTQYF.

This clonotype was observed many times. V gene TRBV21-1 combines with J gene TRBJ2-7; the table's D gene call, TRBD1, was not cross checked with the DNA. TRBV21-1 is a pseudogene. The CDR3 length is 15 residues. The CDR3 DNA follows: TGTGCCAGCAGGCCTTCGGGACAGGGGGCCTGCGAGCAGTACTTC. It is translated as CASRPSGQGACEQYF.

This clonotype has at least ten counts. The chain uses TRBV28 and TRBJ2-1; the D gene is possibly TRBD1 (6 bases). The CDR3 spans 18 residues. Trimming cost V 3 bases and J 9 bases, with 27 bases left between them. CDR1 MDHEN and CDR2 SYDVKM come from the germline V gene. The CDR3 loop is CASSFFAGVRRSEREQFF. The CDR3 DNA sequence: TGTGCCAGCAGTTTTTTCGCAGGGGTTCGGCGTAGTGAGCGTGAGCAGTTCTTC.

This clonotype was counted ten times or more. The chain couples TRBV9 to TRBJ2-5; 10 bases are shared with TRBD2. V lost 3 bases and J lost 5; bases outside the gene matches: 7. CDR1 and CDR2 (germline): SGDLS, YYNGEE. CDR3 length: 15 residues. CDR3 protein: CASSGSGGAAETQYF. Here the CDR3 DNA reads TGTGCCAGCAGCGGAAGCGGGGGGGCGGCTGAGACCCAGTACTTC.

This clonotype was counted many times. The chain uses TRBV3-1 and TRBJ1-4; D is uncertain. This CDR3 region has 12 residues. In germline, CDR1 is LGHDT, CDR2 YNNKEL (reference sequence). Trimming removed 1 base from V and 8 bases from J, with 5 bases in between. The CDR3 DNA sequence: TGTGCCAGCAGCCAAGGACGAGAAAAACTGTTTTTT. Protein: CASSQGREKLFF.

Of note for this clonotype: A single base separates this from a much larger clone, so it may be a read error. This chain uses TRBV6-6 with TRBJ2-1, with D maybe TRBD1 (6 bases). The germline gives CDR1 MNHNY, CDR2 SVGAGI (reference sequence). The CDR3 is 15 residues long. The germline V and J ends were trimmed by 8 bases and 4 bases, with 18 bases remaining between them. CDR3 nucleotides: TGTGCCAGCCTCAATCAGGGGCCCCTATACAATGAGCAGTTCTTC. Its protein is CASLNQGPLYNEQFF.

This clonotype appeared many times. This chain connects TRBV28 to TRBJ1-2; no definite D call. The germline V and J ends were trimmed by 8 bases and 3 bases, with 10 bases remaining between them. The CDR3 is made up of 12 amino acids. CDR1 and CDR2 (germline): MDHEN, SYDVKM. The DNA for the CDR3 is TGTGCCAGCTTTACGATGGACTATGGCTACACCTTC. This gives the protein CASFTMDYGYTF.

This clonotype was found a few times. The chain carries TRBV20-1 and TRBJ2-3, with D perhaps matching TRBD2 (7 bases). Trimming pared 2 bases from V and 7 bases from J, leaving 19 bases between. The germline V gene encodes CDR1 DFQATT and CDR2 SNEGSKA (reference sequence). There are 15 residues in the CDR3. CDR3 coding DNA: TGCAGTGCTAGACCTCCTGGGGGGGGCCTAAATACGCAGTATTTT. It is translated as CSARPPGGGLNTQYF.